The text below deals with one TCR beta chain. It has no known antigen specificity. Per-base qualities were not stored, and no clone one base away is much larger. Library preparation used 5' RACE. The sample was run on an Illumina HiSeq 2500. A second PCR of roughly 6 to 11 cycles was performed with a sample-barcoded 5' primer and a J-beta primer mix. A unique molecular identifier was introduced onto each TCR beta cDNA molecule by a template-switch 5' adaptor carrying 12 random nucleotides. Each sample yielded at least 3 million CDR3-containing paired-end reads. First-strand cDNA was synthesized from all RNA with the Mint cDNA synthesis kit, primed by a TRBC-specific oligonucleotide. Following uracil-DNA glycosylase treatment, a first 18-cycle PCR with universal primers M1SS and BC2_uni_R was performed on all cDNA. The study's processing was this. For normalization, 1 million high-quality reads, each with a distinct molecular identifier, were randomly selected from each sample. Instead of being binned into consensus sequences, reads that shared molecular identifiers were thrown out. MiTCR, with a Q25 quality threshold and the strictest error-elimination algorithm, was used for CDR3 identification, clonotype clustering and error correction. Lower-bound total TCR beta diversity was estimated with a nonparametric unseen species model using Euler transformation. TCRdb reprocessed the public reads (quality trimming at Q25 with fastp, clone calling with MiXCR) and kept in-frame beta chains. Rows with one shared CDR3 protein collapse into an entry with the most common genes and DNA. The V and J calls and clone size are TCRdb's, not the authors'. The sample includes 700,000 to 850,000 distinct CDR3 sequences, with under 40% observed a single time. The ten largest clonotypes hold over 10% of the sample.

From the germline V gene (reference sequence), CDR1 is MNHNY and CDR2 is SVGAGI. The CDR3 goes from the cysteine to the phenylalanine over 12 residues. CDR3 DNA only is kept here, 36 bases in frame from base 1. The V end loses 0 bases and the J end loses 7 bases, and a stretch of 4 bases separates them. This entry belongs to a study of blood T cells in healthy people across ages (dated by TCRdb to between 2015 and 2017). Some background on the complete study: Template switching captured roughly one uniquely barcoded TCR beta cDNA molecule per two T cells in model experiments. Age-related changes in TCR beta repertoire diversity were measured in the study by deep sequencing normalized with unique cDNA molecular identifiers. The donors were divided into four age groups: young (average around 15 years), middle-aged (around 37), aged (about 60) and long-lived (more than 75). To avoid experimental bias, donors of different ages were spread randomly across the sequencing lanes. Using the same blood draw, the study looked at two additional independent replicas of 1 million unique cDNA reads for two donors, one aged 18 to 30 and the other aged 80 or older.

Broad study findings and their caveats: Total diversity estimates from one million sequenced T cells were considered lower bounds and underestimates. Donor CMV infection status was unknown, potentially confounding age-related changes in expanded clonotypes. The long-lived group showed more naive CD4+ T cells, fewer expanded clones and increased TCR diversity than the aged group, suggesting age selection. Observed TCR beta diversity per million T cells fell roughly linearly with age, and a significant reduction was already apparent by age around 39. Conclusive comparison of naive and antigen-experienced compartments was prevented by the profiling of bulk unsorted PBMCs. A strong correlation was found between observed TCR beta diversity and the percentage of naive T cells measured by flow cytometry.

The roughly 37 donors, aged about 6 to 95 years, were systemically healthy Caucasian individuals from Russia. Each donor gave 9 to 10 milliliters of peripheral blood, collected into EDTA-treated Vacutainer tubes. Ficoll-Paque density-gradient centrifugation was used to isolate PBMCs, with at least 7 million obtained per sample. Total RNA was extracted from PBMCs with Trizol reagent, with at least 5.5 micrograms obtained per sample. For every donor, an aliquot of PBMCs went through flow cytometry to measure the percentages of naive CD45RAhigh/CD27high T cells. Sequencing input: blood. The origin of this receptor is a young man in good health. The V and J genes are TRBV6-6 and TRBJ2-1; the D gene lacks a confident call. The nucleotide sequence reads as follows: TGTGCCAGCAGTTACTCCTTTAATGAGCAGTTCTTC. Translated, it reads CASSYSFNEQFF.